The 32 T cell receptor beta chains presented below share a single source sample, sequenced in a study of long-term antiretroviral therapy in people with HIV. Runs used v3.0 of the immunoSEQ assay and were done at survey level. Sequencing used immunoSEQ multiplex PCR; TCRdb keeps in-frame clones, though not all of them. The table includes 25,000 to 35,000 clones, about 88% detected once. Sequencing was performed on unsorted PBMCs, taken 2 years after starting antiretroviral therapy. These receptors were taken from a man aged 45-60 years with HIV.

The rearrangement uses TRBV19 and TRBJ1-5; D unresolved. This CDR3 region has 13 residues. V was trimmed by 4 bases and J by 2 bases, leaving 6 bases between them. The germline V gene encodes CDR1 LNHDA and CDR2 SQIVND (reference sequence). As DNA, the CDR3 is TGTGCCAGTAGTACACAGCGCAATCAGCCCCAGCATTTT. It translates to CASSTQRNQPQHF.

The chain couples TRBV7-9 to TRBJ1-2; D gene uncertain. CDR1 and CDR2 from the germline V gene are SEHNR and FQNEAQ (reference sequence). This CDR3 has 13 amino acids. Trimming stripped 4 bases from V and 4 bases from J, with 10 bases between. In DNA form, the CDR3 reads TGTGCCAGCAGCTACCAGGACTTCTATGGCTACACCTTC. It yields the protein CASSYQDFYGYTF.

The chain has TRBV4-1 and TRBJ2-3, with D tentatively TRBD2 (6 bases). The CDR3 covers 14 residues. The ends were cut back, 4 bases at V and 5 bases at J, with 13 bases in the middle. Germline V gene data show CDR1 as MGHRA and CDR2 as YSYEKL. The CDR3 reads CASSPTLGGDTQYF. DNA for the CDR3: TGCGCCAGCAGCCCCACCCTCGGGGGAGATACGCAGTATTTT.

V and J are TRBV10-2 and TRBJ1-6; D is perhaps TRBD1 (5 bases). The germline gives CDR1 WSHSY, CDR2 SAAADI. This CDR3 is 20 amino acids long. V gave up 2 bases and J gave up 0 bases, with 20 bases separating them. The CDR3 DNA sequence: TGCGCCAGCAGTGAGGAGGGGCCTCCACTCCCGAGCTCCTATAATTCACCCCTCCACTTT. It encodes CASSEEGPPLPSSYNSPLHF.

The gene calls are TRBV11-2 and TRBJ2-5; D not resolved. Trimming stripped 3 bases from V and 5 bases from J, with 10 bases between. Germline V gene sequence: CDR1 SGHAT, CDR2 FQNNGV. The CDR3 spans 13 residues. CDR3: CASSFNVRETQYF. The CDR3 coding sequence is TGTGCCAGCAGCTTTAACGTTCGGGAGACCCAGTACTTC.

This clone has a handful of counts. This sequence joins TRBV5-1 and TRBJ1-2; no clear D gene. Germline CDR1 SGHRS, CDR2 YFSETQ. V lost 0 bases to trimming and J lost 7 bases, with 10 bases between them. This CDR3 comprises 13 residues. CDR3: CASSLAGSGGYTF. CDR3 DNA sequence: TGCGCCAGCAGCTTGGCGGGATCGGGTGGCTACACCTTC.

The J gene is TRBJ2-5, the V gene TRBV2; 7 nucleotides match TRBD1. The length of the CDR3 is 12 residues. The V gene's germline CDR1 is SNHLY and CDR2 FYNNEI. Trimming removed 9 bases from V and 5 bases from J; junction bases left unmatched: 6. The CDR3 sequence: CASTGERETQYF. Here the CDR3 DNA reads TGTGCCAGTACAGGGGAAAGGGAGACCCAGTACTTC.

This clone was seen a single time. The CDR3 here is CASSFDTQWEKLFF. The CDR3 DNA reads as TGTGCCAGCAGCTTTGACACCCAATGGGAAAAACTGTTTTTT. The chain is built from TRBV7-2 and TRBJ1-4; D not resolved. Germline CDR1 and CDR2: SGHTA and FQGNSA. The CDR3 sequence is 14 residues long. The V gene lost 3 bases and the J gene lost 8 bases, with 13 bases spanning the gap.

This chain links TRBV7-9 with TRBJ2-7; D is ambiguous. The V gene's germline CDR1 is SEHNR and CDR2 FQNEAQ (reference sequence). This CDR3 is built from 14 residues. Trimming took off 5 bases at V and 4 bases at J, with 15 bases between the two ends. CDR3 sequence reads: CASSNHLTVYEQYF. CDR3 DNA: TGTGCCAGCAGCAACCACCTCACTGTATACGAGCAGTACTTC.

The chain is built from TRBV16 and TRBJ2-6; the D is unclear. Germline CDR1 reads KGHSY; CDR2 reads FQNENV. CDR3 length: 15 residues. Trimming shortened V by 2 bases and J by 0 bases, and 5 bases separated the two germline ends. In DNA, the CDR3 is TGTGCCAGCAGCCAAGAAGGCTCTGGGGCCAACGTCCTGACTTTC. Protein: CASSQEGSGANVLTF.

This chain connects TRBV10-3 to TRBJ2-7, with TRBD2 matching 13 bases. J was trimmed by 0 bases and V by 9 bases; bases with no gene match: 8. The CDR3 has 16 amino acids. Germline values: CDR1 ENHRY, CDR2 SYGVKD. CDR3 loop: CAILARTSGSSYEQYF. Written as DNA, the CDR3 is TGTGCCATTCTGGCGAGGACTAGCGGGAGCTCCTACGAGCAGTACTTC.

The V and J genes are TRBV6-5 and TRBJ2-1; TRBD1 is a possible D gene (6 bases). Germline values: CDR1 MNHEY, CDR2 SVGAGI. Trimming left V 6 bases short and J 7 bases short, with 10 bases between. This CDR3 region has 12 residues. The CDR3 bases are TGTGCCAGCAGGACAGGATGGAATGAGCAGTTCTTC. Translating it yields CASRTGWNEQFF.

The V call is TRBV7-9, the J call TRBJ2-1, with D unresolved. V lost 3 bases and J 4 bases, leaving 10 bases between the germline ends. Germline values: CDR1 SEHNR, CDR2 FQNEAQ (reference sequence). This CDR3 region has 14 residues. CDR3 region: CASSFRNQYNEQFF. CDR3 DNA: TGTGCCAGCAGCTTCCGGAACCAATACAATGAGCAGTTCTTC.

The gene calls are TRBV19 and TRBJ2-2; the D gene is possibly TRBD2 (6 bases). The CDR3 totals 15 residues. Germline values: CDR1 LNHDA, CDR2 SQIVND (reference sequence). V gave up 5 bases and J gave up 5 bases, with 15 bases separating them. CDR3 sequence: CASSWTTLGTGELFF. In DNA, the CDR3 is TGTGCCAGTAGTTGGACTACCCTTGGGACCGGGGAGCTGTTTTTT.

V is TRBV7-2 and J is TRBJ2-1; 13 bases line up with TRBD2. Germline V lookup: CDR1 SGHTA, CDR2 FQGNSA. J was trimmed by 9 bases and V by 5 bases; bases with no gene match: 7. This CDR3 is 15 amino acids long. CDR3 bases: TGTGCCAGCAGCCGGCCGGGACTAGCGGGACGTGAGCAGTTCTTC. It specifies CASSRPGLAGREQFF.

This chain joins TRBV7-9 and TRBJ2-5; D tentatively reads TRBD1 or TRBD2 (5 bases each). Germline CDR1 is SEHNR and CDR2 is FQNEAQ (reference sequence). V was clipped by 5 bases and J by 1 base, with 17 bases between them. The CDR3 covers 16 residues. The CDR3 reads CASSARDAEIQETQYF. The CDR3 region has the DNA TGTGCCAGCAGCGCCCGGGACGCCGAAATCCAAGAGACCCAGTACTTC.

The V call is TRBV7-8, the J call TRBJ1-1, with a weak D call TRBD1 (6 bases). The CDR3 extends over 15 amino acids. Germline V lookup: CDR1 SGHVS, CDR2 FQNEAQ. The V end was cut by 2 bases, the J end by 1 base, with 11 bases between. CDR3 nucleotide sequence: TGTGCCAGCAGCTTAAACTTGGGACAGAACACTGAAGCTTTCTTT. Translated: CASSLNLGQNTEAFF.

This clone has only a few counts. The chain joins TRBV28 to TRBJ2-1, with TRBD2 identical over 7 bases. Trimming removed 6 bases from V and 9 bases from J; junction bases left unmatched: 11. The CDR3 totals 14 residues. The germline CDR1 and CDR2 sequences are MDHEN and SYDVKM. In DNA, the CDR3 is TGTGCCAGCAGCACGACTAGCAGGGTGGGTGAGCAGTTCTTC. It is translated as CASSTTSRVGEQFF.

The chain recombines TRBV6-6 with TRBJ2-1; no reliable D call. CDR1 is MNHNY and CDR2 is SVGAGI in the germline V gene (reference sequence). The CDR3 covers 13 residues. Between the trimmed V and J ends, which lost 6 bases and 8 bases, there was a span of 14 bases. The CDR3 sequence is CASSPMGLHEQFF. For the CDR3, the DNA is TGTGCCAGCAGCCCGATGGGTTTGCATGAGCAGTTCTTC.

The chain is built from TRBV5-1 and TRBJ1-4, with 9 bases lining up with TRBD1. Looked up from germline, CDR1 is SGHRS and CDR2 is YFSETQ. V shed 0 bases and J 7 bases; nucleotides not matched to a gene: 7. The CDR3 length is 16 residues. As DNA, the CDR3 is TGCGCCAGCAGCTTGGCCTCTAAGGACAGGGGTGAAAAACTGTTTTTT. It translates to CASSLASKDRGEKLFF.

CDR3 region: CASSLDGTNYGYTF. CDR3 DNA: TGTGCCAGCAGTCTGGACGGAACTAACTATGGCTACACCTTC. The chain carries TRBV27 and TRBJ1-2; no definite D call. CDR3 length: 14 amino acids. V lost 5 bases and J 0 bases, leaving 10 bases between the germline ends. Germline V gives CDR1 MNHEY, CDR2 SMNVEV (reference sequence).

V is TRBV6-5 and J is TRBJ2-5, with D perhaps assigned TRBD1 or TRBD2 (6 bases each). V was cut by 6 bases and J by 5 bases, with 16 bases left in between. The germline V gene has CDR1 MNHEY and CDR2 SVGAGI. This CDR3 is built from 14 residues. As DNA, the CDR3 is TGTGCCAGCAGGCTCATGGGGGGCGGGGAGACCCAGTACTTC. This gives the protein CASRLMGGGETQYF.

V and J are TRBV9 and TRBJ1-2; the D is unclear. The CDR3 runs to 12 residues. Trimming stripped 0 bases from V and 7 bases from J, with 7 bases between. The germline CDR1 and CDR2 sequences are SGDLS and YYNGEE. CDR3 in amino acids: CASSVVGSGYTF. In DNA form, the CDR3 reads TGTGCCAGCAGCGTAGTTGGGTCTGGCTACACCTTC.

A word on this clone: Because the CDR3's place on the DNA is in doubt, the DNA is left out and the CDR3 is given as listed by TCRdb. The gene calls are TRBV28 and TRBJ1-2; TRBD1, the table's D call, lacks a check against the DNA. The length of the CDR3 is 16 amino acids, counting both ends. CDR1 and CDR2 from the germline V gene are MDHEN and SYDVKM. The CDR3 reads CASSLERDRTNYGYTF.

The chain couples TRBV7-9 to TRBJ1-5; D remains unclear. Germline values: CDR1 SEHNR, CDR2 FQNEAQ (reference sequence). The CDR3 extends over 14 amino acids. Deletions cut 5 bases from V and 7 bases from J, with 15 bases between. CDR3 loop: CASSDARADQPQHF. In nucleotides, the CDR3 is TGTGCCAGCAGCGACGCGAGGGCGGACCAGCCCCAGCATTTT.

The chain couples TRBV5-1 to TRBJ1-4, with 11 bases matching TRBD1. J gave up 6 bases and V 4 bases, and 20 bases lay outside the gene matches. The germline CDR1 and CDR2 sequences are SGHRS and YFSETQ. The CDR3 is 20 amino acids. The CDR3 nucleotides are TGCGCCAGCAGCCTTCCAAACGGGACAGGGGGATTATGGTGGGATGAAAAACTGTTTTTT. Protein product: CASSLPNGTGGLWWDEKLFF. Full variable domain (missing parts from reference TRBV5-1 and TRBJ1-4): KAGVTQTPRYLIKTRGQQVTLSCSPISGHRSVSWYQQTPGQGLQFLFEYFSETQRNKGNFPGRFSGRQFSNSRSEMNVSTLELGDSALYLCASSLPNGTGGLWWDEKLFFGSGTQLSVL.

The rearrangement links TRBV6-6 to TRBJ2-2; D gene uncertain. The germline V gene has CDR1 MNHNY and CDR2 SVGAGI (reference sequence). The length of the CDR3 is 12 residues. The V gene lost 4 bases and the J gene lost 7 bases, with 7 bases spanning the gap. CDR3 in amino acids: CASSSELGELFF. The DNA for the CDR3 is TGTGCCAGCAGTTCCGAGCTCGGGGAGCTGTTTTTT.

CDR3 amino acids: CASSETLTGANTEAFF. The CDR3 DNA follows: TGTGCCAGCAGTGAGACGCTAACAGGAGCTAACACTGAAGCTTTCTTT. The chain couples TRBV6-1 to TRBJ1-1; a possible D gene is TRBD1 (5 bases). The CDR3 has 16 residues. V dropped 3 bases and J dropped 2 bases, with 16 bases sitting between them. Per the germline V gene, CDR1 is MNHNS and CDR2 is SASEGT.

V and J are TRBV5-4 and TRBJ1-1; 8 bases map to TRBD1. V lost 4 bases, J lost 5 bases, and 7 bases stayed unmatched. This CDR3 spans 14 amino acids. Germline CDR1 reads SGHNT; CDR2 reads YYREEE (reference sequence). The DNA of the CDR3 is TGTGCCAGCAGCCCAGGACAGGGAAGGACTGAAGCTTTCTTT. It codes for CASSPGQGRTEAFF.

V and J are TRBV7-2 and TRBJ2-3; 11 bases agree with TRBD1. Germline V gene sequence: CDR1 SGHTA, CDR2 FQGNSA. Trimming cost V 5 bases and J 0 bases; bases outside gene matches: 1. The CDR3 totals 15 residues. The CDR3 bases are TGTGCCAGCAGCCGGACAGGGGGCAGCACAGATACGCAGTATTTT. As protein: CASSRTGGSTDTQYF.

The chain is built from TRBV27 and TRBJ2-1; 7 nucleotides align to TRBD1. Germline assignment: CDR1 MNHEY and CDR2 SMNVEV (reference sequence). The CDR3 runs 16 residues. V lost 3 bases and J lost 8; bases outside the gene matches: 13. The CDR3 region is CASSFRGLPSTDEQFF. CDR3 nucleotides: TGTGCCAGCAGTTTCAGGGGGTTACCCTCCACCGATGAGCAGTTCTTC.

The rearrangement links TRBV7-9 to TRBJ2-7; the match to TRBD1 covers 9 bases. The CDR3 covers 16 residues. With V trimmed by 2 bases and J by 0 bases, 5 bases remained unmatched. Germline-derived CDR1 and CDR2 are SEHNR and FQNEAQ (reference sequence). In DNA, the CDR3 is TGTGCCAGCAGCTTATACGGGACAGGGAACTCCTACGAGCAGTACTTC. Translated, it gives CASSLYGTGNSYEQYF.